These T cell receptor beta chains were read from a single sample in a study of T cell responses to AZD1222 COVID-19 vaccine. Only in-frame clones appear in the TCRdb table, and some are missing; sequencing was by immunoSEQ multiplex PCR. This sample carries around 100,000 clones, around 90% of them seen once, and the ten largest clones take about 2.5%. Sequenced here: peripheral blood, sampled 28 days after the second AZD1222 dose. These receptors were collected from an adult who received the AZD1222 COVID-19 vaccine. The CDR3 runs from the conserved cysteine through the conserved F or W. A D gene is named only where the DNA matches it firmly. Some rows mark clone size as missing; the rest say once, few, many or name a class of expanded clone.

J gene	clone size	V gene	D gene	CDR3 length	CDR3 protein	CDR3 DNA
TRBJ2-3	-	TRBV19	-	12	CASSLELGTQYF	TGTGCCAGTAGCCTAGAATTGGGTACGCAGTATTTT
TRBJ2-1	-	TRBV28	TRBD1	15	CASSLWDRVRNEQFF	TGTGCCAGCAGTTTATGGGACAGGGTGAGGAATGAGCAGTTCTTC
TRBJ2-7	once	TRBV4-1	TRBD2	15	CASSREISGSYEQYF	TGCGCCAGCAGCCGTGAGATTAGCGGGAGCTACGAGCAGTACTTC
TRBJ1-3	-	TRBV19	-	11	CASISGRTIYF	TGTGCCAGTATCTCGGGAAGGACCATATATTTT
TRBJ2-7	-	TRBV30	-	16	CAWSNPSNGGFYEQYF	TGTGCCTGGAGTAACCCTTCGAATGGCGGATTCTACGAGCAGTACTTC
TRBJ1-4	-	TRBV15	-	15	CATSRVGATNEKLFF	TGTGCCACCAGCAGAGTGGGTGCAACTAATGAAAAACTGTTTTTT
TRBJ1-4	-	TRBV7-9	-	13	CASSPQGVTGLFF	TGTGCCAGCAGTCCCCAGGGAGTTACTGGTCTGTTTTTT
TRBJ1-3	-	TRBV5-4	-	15	CASSLRGSSGNTIYF	TGTGCCAGCAGCTTGCGGGGTAGCTCTGGAAACACCATATATTTT
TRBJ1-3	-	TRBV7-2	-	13	CASSVGSGNTIYF	TGTGCCAGCAGTGTCGGGTCCGGAAACACCATATATTTT
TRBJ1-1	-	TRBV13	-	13	CASSLGLNTEAFF	TGTGCCAGCAGCTTAGGGTTGAACACTGAAGCTTTCTTT
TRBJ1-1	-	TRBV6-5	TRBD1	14	CASRSQGLSTEAFF	TGTGCCAGCAGATCACAGGGGTTGAGCACTGAAGCTTTCTTT
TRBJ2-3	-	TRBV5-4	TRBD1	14	CASREDRVADTQYF	TGTGCCAGCAGGGAGGACAGGGTGGCGGATACGCAGTATTTT
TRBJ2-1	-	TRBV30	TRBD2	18	CAWSQLAGGISSYNEQFF	TGTGCCTGGAGTCAACTAGCGGGGGGGATAAGCTCCTACAATGAGCAGTTCTTC
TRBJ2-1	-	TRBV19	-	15	CASNKRASSYNEQFF	TGTGCCAGTAATAAGCGGGCGAGCTCCTACAATGAGCAGTTCTTC
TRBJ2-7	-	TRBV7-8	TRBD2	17	CASSLAVGLAGVDEQYF	TGTGCCAGCAGCTTAGCGGTAGGGCTAGCGGGAGTCGACGAGCAGTACTTC
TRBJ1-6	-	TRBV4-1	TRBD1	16	CASSQVSGQNNSPLHF	TGCGCCAGCAGCCAAGTTTCGGGACAGAATAATTCACCCCTCCACTTT
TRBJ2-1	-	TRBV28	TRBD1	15	CASSLSGTGLNEQFF	TGTGCCAGCAGTTTATCAGGGACAGGGTTGAATGAGCAGTTCTTC
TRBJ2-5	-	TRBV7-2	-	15	CASSIYRIRQETQYF	TGTGCCAGCAGCATCTACCGAATAAGGCAAGAGACCCAGTACTTC
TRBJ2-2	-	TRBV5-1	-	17	CASSLAWLSGNTGELFF	TGCGCCAGCAGCTTGGCCTGGCTTAGCGGCAACACCGGGGAGCTGTTTTTT
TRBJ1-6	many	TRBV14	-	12	CASSLQVSPLHF	TGTGCCAGCAGCCTACAGGTGTCACCCCTCCACTTT
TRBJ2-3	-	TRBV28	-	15	CASSLAVELTDTQYF	TGTGCCAGCAGTTTAGCGGTAGAGCTTACAGATACGCAGTATTTT
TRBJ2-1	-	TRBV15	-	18	CATSRARSPAGGDNEQFF	TGTGCCACCAGCAGAGCTAGGAGTCCGGCCGGAGGGGACAATGAGCAGTTCTTC
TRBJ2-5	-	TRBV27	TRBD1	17	CASSQFPGTGARETQYF	TGTGCCAGCAGTCAGTTTCCCGGGACAGGGGCGAGAGAGACCCAGTACTTC
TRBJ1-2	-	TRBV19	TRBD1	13	CASSILSSGTVTF	TGTGCCAGTAGTATACTTTCTTCCGGGACAGTCACCTTC
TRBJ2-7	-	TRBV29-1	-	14	CSVGESTGWNEQYF	TGCAGCGTTGGGGAATCCACAGGGTGGAACGAGCAGTACTTC
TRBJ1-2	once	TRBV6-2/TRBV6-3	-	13	CASSFQRGAGYTF	TGTGCCAGCAGTTTCCAGAGGGGTGCTGGCTACACCTTC
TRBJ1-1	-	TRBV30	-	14	CAWRGWTANTEAFF	TGTGCCTGGAGAGGATGGACAGCAAACACTGAAGCTTTCTTT
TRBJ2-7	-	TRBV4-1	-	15	CASSQDFPSFYEQYF	TGCGCCAGCAGCCAAGATTTCCCTAGCTTCTACGAGCAGTACTTC
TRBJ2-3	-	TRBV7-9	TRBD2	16	CASSLLAGDPTDTQYF	TGTGCCAGCAGCTTACTAGCGGGAGACCCGACAGATACGCAGTATTTT
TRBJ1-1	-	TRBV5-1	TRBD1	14	CASRTGKWDTEAFF	TGCGCCAGCAGGACAGGGAAATGGGACACTGAAGCTTTCTTT
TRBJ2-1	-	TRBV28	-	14	CASSLVGGPYEQFF	TGTGCCAGCAGTTTGGTGGGGGGTCCTTATGAGCAGTTCTTC
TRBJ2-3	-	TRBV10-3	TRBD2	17	CAISVIVVAGGSDTQYF	TGTGCCATCAGTGTAATAGTAGTAGCGGGTGGCTCAGATACGCAGTATTTT
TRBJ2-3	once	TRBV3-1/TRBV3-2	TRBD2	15	CASSQVIAGADTQYF	TGTGCCAGCAGCCAAGTGATAGCGGGAGCAGATACGCAGTATTTT
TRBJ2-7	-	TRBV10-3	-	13	CASAQNREYEQYF	TGTGCCAGTGCCCAGAACAGGGAGTACGAGCAGTACTTC
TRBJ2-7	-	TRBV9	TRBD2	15	CASSVSAGPLIKQYF	TGTGCCAGCAGCGTGTCAGCGGGACCTCTAATCAAGCAGTACTTC
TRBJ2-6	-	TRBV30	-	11	CAWTRGNVLTF	TGTGCCTGGACCCGGGGTAACGTCCTGACTTTC
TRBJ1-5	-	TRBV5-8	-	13	CASSQGYDQPQHF	TGTGCCAGCAGCCAAGGGTATGATCAGCCCCAGCATTTT
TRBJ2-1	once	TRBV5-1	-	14	CASSLEAGYNEQFF	TGCGCCAGCAGCTTGGAAGCCGGCTACAATGAGCAGTTCTTC
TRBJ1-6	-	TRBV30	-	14	CAWSRGGDNSPLHF	TGTGCCTGGAGTAGGGGAGGGGATAATTCACCCCTCCACTTT
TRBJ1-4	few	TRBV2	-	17	CASSDNDRSWTNEKLFF	TGTGCCAGCAGTGACAATGACAGGAGTTGGACTAATGAAAAACTGTTTTTT
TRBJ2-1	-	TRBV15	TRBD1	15	CATSPGQGDYNEQFF	TGTGCCACCAGCCCAGGACAGGGGGACTACAATGAGCAGTTCTTC
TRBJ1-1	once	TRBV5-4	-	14	CASSLAQEVAEAFF	TGTGCCAGCAGCTTGGCCCAGGAGGTCGCTGAAGCTTTCTTT
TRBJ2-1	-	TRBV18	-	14	CASSPKSVRNEQFF	TGTGCCAGCTCACCTAAGTCTGTGCGCAATGAGCAGTTCTTC
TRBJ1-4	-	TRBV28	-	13	CASSPVRRSKLFF	TGTGCCAGCAGCCCCGTGAGGCGCTCAAAACTGTTTTTT
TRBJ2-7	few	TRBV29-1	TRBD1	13	CSVVLGQGAEQYF	TGCAGCGTTGTTCTGGGACAGGGGGCCGAGCAGTACTTC
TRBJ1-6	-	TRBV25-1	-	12	CATRGTNSPLHF	TGTGCCACCCGAGGTACTAATTCACCCCTCCACTTT
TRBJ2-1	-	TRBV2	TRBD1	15	CASSDGQGPYNEQFF	TGTGCCAGCAGTGATGGACAGGGGCCGTACAATGAGCAGTTCTTC
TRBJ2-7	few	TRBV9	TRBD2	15	CASSSSPGLAYEQYF	TGTGCCAGCAGCTCTAGTCCGGGACTAGCCTACGAGCAGTACTTC
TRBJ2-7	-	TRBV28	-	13	CASSFGTSGEQYF	TGTGCCAGCAGTTTCGGGACATCTGGAGAGCAGTACTTC
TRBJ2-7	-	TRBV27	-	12	CASSQTGTEQYF	TGTGCCAGCAGTCAGACAGGAACTGAGCAGTACTTC
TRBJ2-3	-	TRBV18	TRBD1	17	CASSLTGTAISTDTQYF	TGTGCCAGCTCACTTACAGGGACAGCTATTAGCACAGATACGCAGTATTTT
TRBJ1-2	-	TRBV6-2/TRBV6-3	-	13	CASSFTANYGYTF	TGTGCCAGCAGTTTCACAGCTAACTATGGCTACACCTTC